Given below is one TCR beta chain in context. This CDR3 is built from 17 residues. The ends lost 5 bases at V and 5 bases at J; junction bases unmatched: 14. Germline-derived CDR1 and CDR2 are SEHNR and FQNEAQ (reference sequence). Sequencing was done on patients that had shown CD8+CD57+ cell expansion by flow cytometry. Severe acquired aplastic anemia was the diagnosis recorded for all patients. This record comes from a study of CD8+CD57+ T cells in acquired aplastic anemia. TCR beta VDJ combinations and CDR3 sequences were profiled from genomic DNA. TCRdb re-called the reads with MiXCR, one entry per CDR3 protein. The sample consists of roughly 160,000 distinct CDR3 sequences, 71% of them appearing once.

The sample comprised sorted CD4+, CD8+, or CD8+CD57+ T cells (not recorded which) from PBMCs. The genes are TRBV7-9 and TRBJ2-5; TRBD1 matches at 10 bases. The clonotype originates from a human donor with aplastic anemia. The CDR3 is CASSQKGTGQGMETQYF. The CDR3 DNA reads TGTGCCAGCAGCCAAAAAGGAACGGGACAGGGGATGGAGACCCAGTACTTC.